This T cell receptor (beta chain) was obtained from a study of blood T cell repertoires in COVID-19. Method: immunoSEQ multiplex PCR; TCRdb's copy keeps in-frame clones and lacks some. The sample lists approximately 160,000 clones; approximately 95% were seen once. A Seattle source enrolled patients during active infection and followed them longitudinally. Germline V gene sequence: CDR1 SQVTM, CDR2 ANQGSEA. Trimming removed 4 bases from V and 4 bases from J, with 11 bases in between. The CDR3 is made up of 13 amino acids. The TCR sequence derives from an older woman with COVID-19, enrolled during active disease. The V gene is TRBV29-1, the J gene TRBJ1-5; D ambiguous. Sequencing was done on a sample of peripheral blood. The CDR3 DNA is TGCAGCGTTGGTGTAGGAGGTAATCAGCCCCAGCATTTT. The encoded protein is CSVGVGGNQPQHF. The full variable domain, rest sourced from reference TRBV29-1 and TRBJ1-5, is SAVISQKPSRDICQRGTSLTIQCQVDSQVTMMFWYRQQPGQSLTLIATANQGSEATYESGFVIDKFPISRPNLTFSTLTVSNMSPEDSSIYLCSVGVGGNQPQHFGDGTRLSIL.